This is a list of T cell receptor beta chains from one sample in a study of T cells in tumors after PD-1 blockade. Measured with immunoSEQ multiplex PCR; TCRdb has only the in-frame clones, and not every one. This table holds under 75,000 clones, under 80% found once. Sequenced here: PBMCs, sampled after anti-PD-1 treatment. The receptors shown here come from a human donor with basal cell carcinoma. The CDR3 runs from the conserved cysteine through the conserved F or W. D genes are given only for firm matches. Clone size, where shown, is once, few, many, or a class for clones that have expanded.

V	J	D	size	DNA	CDR3
TRBV20-1	TRBJ2-1	-	-	TGCAGTGCTAGTGGCAGAATTAACAATGAGCAGTTCTTC	CSASGRINNEQFF
TRBV30	TRBJ2-5	-	-	TGTGCCTGGAGTGTCACCTCGGAGACCCAGTACTTC	CAWSVTSETQYF
TRBV24-1	TRBJ2-2	-	-	TGTGCCACCATGGCAGGCTGGGGCGGGGAGCTGTTTTTT	CATMAGWGGELFF
TRBV11-2	TRBJ2-1	-	-	TGTGCCAGCAGCCAAGGGGCACCACGGTACAATGAGCAGTTCTTC	CASSQGAPRYNEQFF
TRBV6-2/TRBV6-3	TRBJ2-7	-	-	TGTGCCAGCAGTTACTCGCGCGGAAACTACGAGCAGTACTTC	CASSYSRGNYEQYF
TRBV19	TRBJ1-1	TRBD1	-	TGTGCCAGTAGTATGGGCCGGGACAGGGTAAAGACTGAAGCTTTCTTT	CASSMGRDRVKTEAFF
TRBV19	TRBJ1-1	TRBD1	-	TGTGCCAGTAGTATCCCAGGGGGACGAACTGAAGCTTTCTTT	CASSIPGGRTEAFF
TRBV5-1	TRBJ1-2	TRBD1	-	TGCGCCAGCAGCTTGGTACAGGGGGCTAACTATGGCTACACCTTC	CASSLVQGANYGYTF
TRBV30	TRBJ1-2	-	-	TGTGCCTGGAGTGGGATCTATGGCTACACCTTC	CAWSGIYGYTF
TRBV4-1	TRBJ2-7	TRBD2	-	TGCGCCAGCAGCCATATGGGAAGCGGGGGGGTTGAGCAGTACTTC	CASSHMGSGGVEQYF
TRBV27	TRBJ1-2	-	-	TGTGCCAGCAGCTCTCCCACCTATGGCTACACCTTC	CASSSPTYGYTF
TRBV7-8	TRBJ1-2	-	-	TGTGCCAGCAGCCCCCGACAAATAAACTATGGCTACACCTTC	CASSPRQINYGYTF
TRBV12-3/TRBV12-4	TRBJ1-5	-	-	TGTGCCAGCAGCAACAGGGATCAGCCCCAGCATTTT	CASSNRDQPQHF
TRBV7-9	TRBJ1-4	-	-	TGTGCCAGCAGCTTAGACGCAGGGGCCAATGAAAAACTGTTTTTT	CASSLDAGANEKLFF
TRBV18	TRBJ1-5	-	medium-sized	TGTGCCAGCTCACCACCAACAACTTCCAGCAATCAGCCCCAGCATTTT	CASSPPTTSSNQPQHF
TRBV4-2	TRBJ2-7	-	-	TGTGCCAGCAGCCAAGATTCCCTCCGAGACGCTCGCTTC	CASSQDSLRDARF
TRBV5-6	TRBJ1-2	TRBD1	-	TGTGCCAGCAGCTTAAGGCAGGGGGATGGCTACACCTTC	CASSLRQGDGYTF
TRBV5-1	TRBJ2-5	-	-	TGCGCCAGCAGCTTGGGGGCGGGGGCCCAAGAGACCCAGTACTTC	CASSLGAGAQETQYF
TRBV5-1	TRBJ2-1	-	-	TGCGCCAGCAGCTTGACAGCCGGTAGTGGAGAGCAGTTCTTC	CASSLTAGSGEQFF
TRBV5-1	TRBJ1-4	-	few	TGCGCCAGCAGCTTGGTTGGCCGACCTGCTGAAAAACTGTTTTTT	CASSLVGRPAEKLFF
TRBV19	TRBJ1-2	-	once	TGTGCCAGTAGTATCGTAGAAGGGCAGGGCTATGGCTACACCTTC	CASSIVEGQGYGYTF
TRBV12-5	TRBJ2-7	-	-	TGTGCTAGTGGTTTGGTACGGGGGAGCTCCTACGAGCAGTACTTC	CASGLVRGSSYEQYF
TRBV28	TRBJ2-7	-	-	TGTGCCAGCAGTATTAGCTACGAGCAGTACTTC	CASSISYEQYF
TRBV2	TRBJ2-6	-	-	TGTGCCAGCAGTGAAAATTTAGCTGGGGCCAACGTCCTGACTTTC	CASSENLAGANVLTF
TRBV7-2	TRBJ1-5	-	-	TGTGCCAGCAGCCGGGACGGGCGAAATCAGCCCCAGCATTTT	CASSRDGRNQPQHF
TRBV2	TRBJ2-7	-	-	TGTGCCAGCAACCCCAGGGGACTCTCCTACGAGCAGTACTTC	CASNPRGLSYEQYF
TRBV19	TRBJ1-5	-	-	TGTGCCAGTAGTATAGACGGATTTAATCAGCCCCAGCATTTT	CASSIDGFNQPQHF
TRBV14	TRBJ1-4	TRBD1	-	TGTGCCAGCAGCCACAAAGGAGGACAGGGGGGTGAAAAACTGTTTTTT	CASSHKGGQGGEKLFF
TRBV25-1	TRBJ2-3	-	-	TGTGCCAGCAGCAGGCAGGGAGACGATACGCAGTATTTT	CASSRQGDDTQYF
TRBV3-1/TRBV3-2	TRBJ2-3	TRBD2	-	TGTGCCAGCAGCCAAGGGCGATCGCGGGGGAGCACAGATACGCAGTATTTT	CASSQGRSRGSTDTQYF
TRBV6-1	TRBJ1-3	-	-	TGTGCCAGCAGTGAAGCGTTCCCCCAGGGATCCGGAAACACCATATATTTT	CASSEAFPQGSGNTIYF
TRBV27	TRBJ2-3	TRBD2	-	TGTGCCAGCAGTTTTTCAGGACTAGCTCTCCATACGCAGTATTTT	CASSFSGLALHTQYF
TRBV5-4	TRBJ2-3	TRBD2	-	TGTGCCAGCTCCCCCCGGGGGGGCCTGAGCACAGATACGCAGTATTTT	CASSPRGGLSTDTQYF
TRBV5-1	TRBJ2-3	-	-	TGCGCCAGCAGCGTAACTAGCACAGATACGCAGTATTTT	CASSVTSTDTQYF
TRBV2	TRBJ1-5	TRBD1	-	TGTGCCAGCAGTACCCGGACAGGGAATAGCAATCAGCCCCAGCATTTT	CASSTRTGNSNQPQHF
TRBV18	TRBJ2-1	TRBD2	-	TGTGCCAGCTCACCACTAGCGGGGACGGAGGACAATGAGCAGTTCTTC	CASSPLAGTEDNEQFF
TRBV7-9	TRBJ1-2	-	-	TGTGCCAGCAGCTTATTCCCCCGGTTC	CASSLFPRF
TRBV3-1/TRBV3-2	TRBJ2-7	TRBD1	-	TGTGCCAGCAGCCGACAGGGGAAAGAGCAGTACTTC	CASSRQGKEQYF
TRBV5-8	TRBJ1-4	TRBD1	-	TGTGCCAGCAGCTTGTCAGGGGGTAATGAAAAACTGTTTTTT	CASSLSGGNEKLFF
TRBV6-5	TRBJ2-1	-	-	TGTGCCAGCAGGAGGGGGGACAATGAGCAGTTCTTC	CASRRGDNEQFF
TRBV12-3/TRBV12-4	TRBJ1-2	-	few	TGTGCCAGCAGTTTCCAGGGCCTGAGTGGCTACACCTTC	CASSFQGLSGYTF
TRBV5-8	TRBJ1-5	-	-	TGTGCCAGCAGCTTCCAGGGAGTAAGGAATCAGCCCCAGCATTTT	CASSFQGVRNQPQHF
TRBV19	TRBJ2-1	TRBD1	-	TGTGCCAGTAGCCGGGGTGGGACAGGGCGCAATGAGCAGTTCTTC	CASSRGGTGRNEQFF
TRBV11-1	TRBJ1-1	-	-	TGTGCCAGCAGCTTAGAGGGGACGGCTTTCTTT	CASSLEGTAFF
TRBV5-1	TRBJ1-1	TRBD1	few	TGCGCCAGCAGCTCGGGACAGGGAGGGGGCACTGAAGCTTTCTTT	CASSSGQGGGTEAFF
TRBV5-1	TRBJ1-2	TRBD1	few	TGCGCCAGCAGCTTGGACAGGGGGGTGCTTGGCTACACCTTC	CASSLDRGVLGYTF
TRBV6-5	TRBJ2-2	-	-	TGTGCCAGCAGGGTTGGGGGGGCGGTCACCGGGGAGCTGTTTTTT	CASRVGGAVTGELFF
TRBV7-2	TRBJ1-2	-	-	TGTGCCAGCAGCTTATTGCGGGGGGGTTGGGGCTACACCTTC	CASSLLRGGWGYTF
TRBV28	TRBJ2-7	TRBD1	-	TGTGCCAGCAGTCCCCAGGGACAGCCCAACTACGAGCAGTACTTC	CASSPQGQPNYEQYF
TRBV19	TRBJ1-1	-	-	TGTGCCAGCAGATACGGACGGTTGAACACTGAAGCTTTCTTT	CASRYGRLNTEAFF
TRBV25-1	TRBJ2-2	-	few	TGTGCCAGCAGTGAACGGGGGGCCTCCGGGGAGCTGTTTTTT	CASSERGASGELFF
TRBV7-9	TRBJ2-3	TRBD2	-	TGTGCCAGCAGCTTATGGAGCGGGGGGGCAAGCACAGATACGCAGTATTTT	CASSLWSGGASTDTQYF
TRBV5-4	TRBJ2-7	TRBD1	few	TGTGCCAGCAGTCGGGACAGGGACGACGAGCAGTACTTC	CASSRDRDDEQYF
TRBV2	TRBJ2-3	TRBD2	-	TGTGCCAGCAGTTACTCCCCGTGGGGGACTCGCGGGGGGGCGTCAGATACGCAGTATTTT	CASSYSPWGTRGGASDTQYF
TRBV27	TRBJ2-5	-	-	TGTGCCAGCAGTTTATCGGTGGGGCGAGAGACCCAGTACTTC	CASSLSVGRETQYF
TRBV4-1	TRBJ1-6	-	-	TGCGCCAGCAGCCAAGGAGGGGGGGGATTTGAGAATTCACCCCTCCACTTT	CASSQGGGGFENSPLHF